This T cell receptor (beta chain) was found in a study of T cells in Graves' hyperthyroidism and ophthalmopathy. Study observations and caveats: Blood samples included most of the expanded thyroid clonotypes exceeding 0.001.

TCR beta CDR3 regions were amplified from RNA. With the HTBI primer set, the TCR CDR3 went through a first round of RT-PCR. A single record per CDR3 protein comes from TCRdb applying MiXCR to the multiplex PCR reads. The sample consists of around 200,000 distinct CDR3 sequences, about 18% of them appearing once. Calling Graves' hyperthyroidism stable meant ophthalmopathy did not progress within 18 months. Reasons for excluding patients were uncontrolled infection, other autoimmune disease, pregnancy or lactation. This clonotype was observed many times. Its antigen is undetermined. Germline CDR1 and CDR2: SEHNR and FQNEAQ (reference sequence). This CDR3 has 13 residues. Trimming left V 0 bases short and J 1 base short, with 3 bases between.

The sample comprised blood. This receptor was taken from a woman aged 45 to 65 with Graves' hyperthyroidism. This chain connects TRBV7-9 to TRBJ1-1; D gene ambiguous. In nucleotides, the CDR3 is TGTGCCAGCAGCTTAGCCCAGAACACTGAAGCTTTCTTT. Amino acids: CASSLAQNTEAFF.